The 22 T cell receptor beta chains reported below all come from one sample, sequenced in a study of T-cell memory formation after mild COVID-19. TCRdb itself ran the 5' RACE reads through MiXCR, one entry per CDR3 protein. The sample records 400,000 to 500,000 distinct CDR3 sequences, more than 20% being singletons. Source material: PBMCs or a T cell subset sorted from them (not recorded which). Receptors were obtained from an adult woman who had mild COVID-19 (a few samples of this study predate the infection). Cell type and time point are not known.

The chain recombines TRBV20-1 with TRBJ2-7, with 9 positions matching TRBD2. CDR3 length: 13 residues. V was pared by 5 bases and J by 0 bases, with 2 bases of the junction left unmatched. CDR1 is DFQATT, CDR2 SNEGSKA, per germline (reference sequence). In nucleotides, the CDR3 is TGCAGTGCTGGTAGCGGGAGCTCCTACGAGCAGTACTTC. Its translation: CSAGSGSSYEQYF.

Remarks on this clonotype: One end of the junction does not line up with germline, which may come from a read error. The gene calls are TRBV7-9 and TRBJ2-3; 12 bases map to TRBD2. CDR3 size: 14 residues. Germline CDR1 SEHNR, CDR2 FQNEAQ (reference sequence). CDR3 residues: CASSLVLTSGSSDF. In DNA form, the CDR3 reads TGTGCCAGCAGCTTAGTGTTGACTAGCGGGAGTTCGGATTTT.

This chain connects TRBV5-1 to TRBJ1-1, with D tentatively TRBD1 (5 bases). Trimming left V 4 bases short and J 1 base short, with 11 bases between. The CDR3 totals 14 residues. The germline V gene encodes CDR1 SGHRS and CDR2 YFSETQ. This chain's CDR3 is CASSAAGTNTEAFF. The CDR3 nucleotides are TGCGCCAGCAGCGCGGCCGGGACGAACACTGAAGCTTTCTTT.

There are a few counts of this clonotype. The rearrangement uses TRBV25-1 and TRBJ2-7, with TRBD1 identical over 10 bases. J was trimmed by 3 bases and V by 2 bases; bases with no gene match: 7. Germline V CDR1 and CDR2: MGHDK, SYGVNS. This CDR3 contains 16 residues. CDR3 loop: CASSEPPGTGVYEQYF. The CDR3 bases are TGTGCCAGCAGTGAACCTCCCGGGACAGGGGTCTACGAGCAGTACTTC.

This chain uses TRBV18 with TRBJ2-7; TRBD1 agrees at 9 bases. The CDR3 contains 14 residues. Germline V lookup: CDR1 KGHSH, CDR2 LQKENI. V shed 3 bases and J 6 bases; nucleotides not matched to a gene: 6. The DNA for the CDR3 is TGTGCCAGCTCACCCCGGGACAGGGTTTCCGAGCAGTACTTC. Amino acids: CASSPRDRVSEQYF.

The chain joins TRBV7-2 to TRBJ1-6, with a tentative D call TRBD1 (6 bases). CDR3 size: 15 residues. CDR1 SGHTA and CDR2 FQGNSA come from the germline V gene. With 5 bases removed from V and 8 bases from J, the gap between germline ends came to 16 bases. In DNA form, the CDR3 reads TGTGCCAGCAGCGCAGACAGGAGTGTTCATTCACCCCTCCACTTT. It encodes CASSADRSVHSPLHF. The whole variable domain, remainder taken from reference TRBV7-2 and TRBJ1-6, is GAGVSQSPSNKVTEKGKDVELRCDPISGHTALYWYRQSLGQGLEFLIYFQGNSAPDKSGLPSDRFSAERTGGSVSTLTIQRTQQEDSAVYLCASSADRSVHSPLHFGNGTRLTVT.

The chain employs TRBV5-1 and TRBJ1-6, with D perhaps matching TRBD1 (5 bases). The CDR3 length is 15 residues. CDR1 SGHRS and CDR2 YFSETQ come from the germline V gene. Trimming took 1 base from V and 7 from J, leaving 12 bases between them. Written as DNA, the CDR3 is TGCGCCAGCAGCTTGCAGGGCTCTAGGAATTCACCCCTCCACTTT. It is translated as CASSLQGSRNSPLHF.

This clonotype has a handful of counts. V is TRBV2 and J is TRBJ1-5; a weak D match, TRBD1 (6 bases). CDR1 is SNHLY, CDR2 FYNNEI, per germline. Deletions cut 7 bases from V and 6 bases from J, with 16 bases between. This CDR3 spans 14 amino acids. The CDR3 DNA is TGTGCCAGCACCATAGGTCAAGGGGGTCAGCCCCAGCATTTT. As protein: CASTIGQGGQPQHF.

This clonotype was seen ten or more times. At one of its ends the junction is not consistent with the germline gene, which may arise from a read error. This chain joins TRBV5-1 and TRBJ2-5, with D tentatively TRBD2 (6 bases). In germline, CDR1 is SGHRS, CDR2 YFSETQ. This CDR3 has 14 residues. The CDR3 region is CASSLGGGQETQYF. DNA of the CDR3: TGTGCCAGCAGCTTGGGAGGCGGGCAAGAGACCCAGTACTTC.

The V gene is TRBV9, the J gene TRBJ2-7; D gene unclear. V was clipped by 0 bases and J by 2 bases, with 12 bases between them. Germline V gene lookup returns CDR1 SGDLS and CDR2 YYNGEE. The CDR3 is 15 amino acids. The chain's CDR3 is CASSVDSVGPYEQYF. In nucleotides, the CDR3 is TGTGCCAGCAGCGTAGACAGTGTAGGGCCCTACGAGCAGTACTTC.

The chain has TRBV20-1 and TRBJ1-2, with TRBD1 matching 11 bases. Germline V lookup: CDR1 DFQATT, CDR2 SNEGSKA (reference sequence). V lost 0 bases and J lost 7; bases outside the gene matches: 7. The CDR3 consists of 15 residues. CDR3 nucleotide sequence: TGCAGTGCTAGAGATACCGGACAGGGGGCAGGTGGCTACACCTTC. Protein product: CSARDTGQGAGGYTF.

The V and J genes are TRBV29-1 and TRBJ2-7; possible D gene TRBD1, 6 bases. Per germline, CDR1 SQVTM and CDR2 ANQGSEA. The CDR3 extends over 11 amino acids. V lost 6 bases and J 9 bases, leaving 15 bases between the germline ends. CDR3 in DNA: TGCAGCGTCGGAACAGGGTATGGGCAGTACTTC. Protein sequence: CSVGTGYGQYF.

This clonotype was detected ten times or more. The rearrangement links TRBV25-1 to TRBJ2-7, with TRBD1 identical over 9 bases. This CDR3 is built from 14 residues. CDR1 is MGHDK, CDR2 SYGVNS, per germline. V lost 4 bases and J lost 7; bases outside the gene matches: 8. CDR3 bases: TGTGCCAGCAGTGGGGTACAGGGGGCTAGTGAGCAGTACTTC. This codes for CASSGVQGASEQYF.

This clonotype was seen more than once but under ten times. The CDR3 DNA is TGTGCCAGCAGTTACTCTGTTCAGACGCGGGACGTACAAGAGACCCAGTACTTC. Its translation is CASSYSVQTRDVQETQYF. The chain employs TRBV6-6 and TRBJ2-5; D may be TRBD2 (6 bases). V lost 0 bases and J lost 2, with 19 bases in between. Germline CDR1 is MNHNY and CDR2 is SVGAGI (reference sequence). The CDR3 spans 18 residues.

This clonotype came up a few times. The V call is TRBV5-1, the J call TRBJ2-3, with D possibly matching TRBD1 (6 bases). The CDR3 spans 16 residues. Per germline, CDR1 SGHRS and CDR2 YFSETQ. The V end lost 4 bases, the J end lost 4 bases, and 19 bases lay between the germline ends. Here the CDR3 DNA reads TGCGCCAGCAGCCCCTCAGGGGCCCGGGGAGCAGATACGCAGTATTTT. This gives the protein CASSPSGARGADTQYF.

This clonotype was recorded a few times. The chain employs TRBV29-1 and TRBJ1-2; D is unclear. V was shortened by 5 bases and J by 2 bases, with 12 bases between the two germline ends. Germline CDR1 reads SQVTM; CDR2 reads ANQGSEA. CDR3 size: 13 residues. CDR3 sequence (DNA): TGCAGCGTTTCCTCGGAGAACAACTATGGCTACACCTTC. Translated, it gives CSVSSENNYGYTF. Together with reference TRBV29-1 and TRBJ1-2, the CDR3 gives the full variable domain: SAVISQKPSRDICQRGTSLTIQCQVDSQVTMMFWYRQQPGQSLTLIATANQGSEATYESGFVIDKFPISRPNLTFSTLTVSNMSPEDSSIYLCSVSSENNYGYTFGSGTRLTVV.

The chain employs TRBV20-1 and TRBJ2-1; D is ambiguous. The CDR3 is made up of 13 amino acids. V dropped 5 bases and J dropped 0 bases, with 8 bases sitting between them. Germline V gene data show CDR1 as DFQATT and CDR2 as SNEGSKA (reference sequence). CDR3 DNA sequence: TGCAGTGCTCTCAAGAGCTCCTACAATGAGCAGTTCTTC. Protein sequence: CSALKSSYNEQFF.

This clonotype was recorded at least ten times. This chain connects TRBV20-1 to TRBJ1-1; maybe TRBD1 (5 bases). Trimming stripped 0 bases from V and 2 bases from J, with 10 bases between. The germline gives CDR1 DFQATT, CDR2 SNEGSKA (reference sequence). CDR3 length: 14 amino acids. As DNA, the CDR3 is TGCAGTGCTAGAGATAAGGGGAGTAACACTGAAGCTTTCTTT. This gives the protein CSARDKGSNTEAFF.

This clonotype was counted a few times. V gene TRBV4-1 combines with J gene TRBJ1-4; D is possibly TRBD1 (5 bases). V lost 9 bases and J lost 5, with 19 bases in between. The length of the CDR3 is 15 residues. Per the germline V gene, CDR1 is MGHRA and CDR2 is YSYEKL. CDR3 in DNA: TGCGCCAGTCGGCAAACCGACAGACTAAATGAAAAACTGTTTTTT. It yields the protein CASRQTDRLNEKLFF.

This clonotype was counted between two and nine times. The J gene is TRBJ2-6, the V gene TRBV20-1, with 12 bases lining up with TRBD2. After removal of 6 bases from V and 3 bases from J, the junction contained 6 bases not matched to a gene. Germline V gene data show CDR1 as DFQATT and CDR2 as SNEGSKA (reference sequence). This CDR3 has 16 amino acids. The CDR3 sequence is CSAPRLAGVGANVLTF. In DNA form, the CDR3 reads TGCAGTGCCCCTCGACTAGCGGGGGTTGGGGCCAACGTCCTGACTTTC.

This clonotype has ten or more counts. The rearrangement joins TRBV7-8 to TRBJ2-5, with 9 positions matching TRBD2. The CDR3 has 17 residues. From germline, CDR1 is SGHVS and CDR2 FQNEAQ. V lost 1 base to trimming and J lost 4 bases; unmatched junction nucleotides: 10. In DNA, the CDR3 is TGTGCCAGCAGCTTAGATTTGAGTAGCGGGAGCGGAGAGACCCAGTACTTC. Translating gives CASSLDLSSGSGETQYF.

This clonotype has more than one count but fewer than ten. V gene TRBV5-1 combines with J gene TRBJ2-2, with D perhaps assigned TRBD1 or TRBD2 (6 bases each). CDR1 is SGHRS, CDR2 YFSETQ, per germline. The ends were cut back, 0 bases at V and 0 bases at J, with 9 bases in the middle. This CDR3 contains 16 residues. The CDR3 bases are TGCGCCAGCAGCTTGGCCGGGGGCCCGAACACCGGGGAGCTGTTTTTT. It encodes CASSLAGGPNTGELFF.